This record covers a single T cell receptor beta chain. Trimming at V came to 7 bases and at J to 2 bases, leaving 12 bases not matched to a gene. Germline CDR1 is SGHNT and CDR2 is YYREEE (reference sequence). This CDR3 region has 16 residues. This sample is part of a study of blood T cell repertoires in COVID-19. The wider study: Acute and convalescent COVID-19 specimens originated in the United States, Italy and Spain. From T cells, B-cell-depleted T cells, or PBMCs came the material, which was cDNA or gDNA.

Source study methods: Reference gene primers were amplified, and this amplification served to estimate nucleated cell counts. Method: immunoSEQ multiplex PCR; TCRdb's copy keeps in-frame clones and lacks some. V, J and clone size were drawn from that table, and D and trimming were deduced from the DNA. This table holds 300,000 to 400,000 clones, around 83% found once. The sample was peripheral blood. The gene calls are TRBV5-4 and TRBJ2-3; TRBD2 matches 8 bases. This receptor was taken from a man younger than 45 with active or convalescent COVID-19. The CDR3 DNA sequence: TGTGCCAGCGTTCCGCGGGGGGCGGGAACCACAGATACGCAGTATTTT. Its translation: CASVPRGAGTTDTQYF. Looking up the rest from reference TRBV5-4 and TRBJ2-3 gives the full variable domain: ETGVTQSPTHLIKTRGQQVTLRCSSQSGHNTVSWYQQALGQGPQFIFQYYREEENGRGNFPPRFSGLQFPNYSSELNVNALELDDSALYLCASVPRGAGTTDTQYFGPGTRLTVL.